This passage covers 24 T cell receptor beta chains from one sample sequenced in a study of identical twins. From the 5' RACE reads, TCRdb called clonotypes with MiXCR, one entry per CDR3 protein. The sample lists under 300,000 distinct CDR3 sequences, about 8.9% seen once, with approximately 3% in the top ten. The sample also formed part of further work on yellow fever vaccine responses in identical twins.

Input material: CD8+ T cells sorted from blood. The origin of the receptors is a woman aged 18-35 years in good health.

This clonotype was counted only a few times. The chain uses TRBV5-6 and TRBJ2-5; possible D gene TRBD2, 6 bases. CDR3 size: 18 residues. The V end lost 2 bases, the J end lost 2 bases, and 22 bases lay between the germline ends. Germline-derived CDR1 and CDR2 are SGHDT and YYEEEE. As DNA, the CDR3 is TGTGCCAGCAGCTTCATTGAGGTGTATCAGGGACTTCAAGAGACCCAGTACTTC. Amino acid sequence: CASSFIEVYQGLQETQYF.

The CDR3 reads CASKGNPREQYF. CDR3 bases: TGTGCCAGCAAAGGTAACCCTAGGGAGCAGTACTTC. The chain combines TRBV2 with TRBJ2-7; D gene ambiguous. Germline V lookup: CDR1 SNHLY, CDR2 FYNNEI. Trimming left V 7 bases short and J 7 bases short, with 14 bases between. CDR3 size: 12 residues.

This chain connects TRBV12-3 or TRBV12-4 to TRBJ2-4; a possible D gene is TRBD1 (6 bases). V dropped 8 bases and J dropped 6 bases, with 20 bases sitting between them. The length of the CDR3 is 15 residues. CDR3 nucleotides: TGTGCCAGCGGGGGCGGGTGGGGGCTCGGAAACATTCAGTACTTC. As protein: CASGGGWGLGNIQYF.

This sequence joins TRBV10-2 and TRBJ2-3; D unresolved. V lost 2 bases and J lost 2, with 5 bases in between. Germline V gives CDR1 WSHSY, CDR2 SAAADI. This CDR3 contains 13 residues. Written as DNA, the CDR3 is TGCGCCAGCAGTGAGGCGGTCACAGATACGCAGTATTTT. It translates to CASSEAVTDTQYF.

This clonotype has at least ten counts. The V and J genes are TRBV10-3 and TRBJ2-1; D is perhaps TRBD1 (6 bases). V lost 8 bases and J lost 9, with 14 bases in between. The length of the CDR3 is 12 residues. Germline V gene data show CDR1 as ENHRY and CDR2 as SYGVKD. CDR3 coding DNA: TGTGCCATCCAGTTGGGGGCTGGTGAGCAGTTCTTC. Its protein is CAIQLGAGEQFF.

The table lists this clonotype with many counts. J is TRBJ2-1 and V is TRBV6-2 or TRBV6-3; possibly TRBD1 or TRBD2 for D (5 bases each). The germline V gene has CDR1 MNHEY and CDR2 SVGEGT. V lost 3 bases and J lost 3, with 12 bases in between. The CDR3 sequence is 15 residues long. The chain's CDR3 is CASSYVRDLYNEQFF. Here the CDR3 DNA reads TGTGCCAGCAGTTATGTCCGGGACCTCTACAATGAGCAGTTCTTC.

This clonotype has at least ten counts. This sequence joins TRBV6-5 and TRBJ2-7; 7 bases agree with TRBD1. Germline CDR1 and CDR2: MNHEY and SVGAGI. The CDR3 extends over 15 amino acids. V trimming: 1 base; J trimming: 1 base; junction bases outside the gene matches: 4. CDR3 region: CASSYWPGGSYEQYF. The DNA for the CDR3 is TGTGCCAGCAGTTACTGGCCAGGGGGATCCTACGAGCAGTACTTC.

The rearrangement uses TRBV2 and TRBJ2-6; no reliable D call. V shed 6 bases and J shed 0 bases, with 9 bases lying between them. This CDR3 is built from 15 residues. Per the germline V gene, CDR1 is SNHLY and CDR2 is FYNNEI. The CDR3 sequence is CASSWQLSGANVLTF. In DNA, the CDR3 is TGTGCCAGCAGCTGGCAGCTCTCTGGGGCCAACGTCCTGACTTTC.

V is TRBV9 and J is TRBJ2-2, with TRBD2 matching over 7 bases. Germline CDR1 SGDLS, CDR2 YYNGEE. This CDR3 spans 14 amino acids. V shed 6 bases and J 6 bases; nucleotides not matched to a gene: 8. The chain's CDR3 is CASMAGAEAGELFF. CDR3 coding DNA: TGTGCCAGCATGGCGGGAGCGGAGGCCGGGGAGCTGTTTTTT.

This clonotype occurred many times. The J gene is TRBJ2-1, the V gene TRBV29-1, with D maybe TRBD2 (6 bases). Germline V gene lookup returns CDR1 SQVTM and CDR2 ANQGSEA. Trimming left V 0 bases short and J 0 bases short, with 9 bases between. This CDR3 is built from 15 residues. In nucleotides, the CDR3 is TGCAGCGTTGAAGATCTCGGGAGCTCCTACAATGAGCAGTTCTTC. The encoded protein is CSVEDLGSSYNEQFF.

This clonotype has more than one count but fewer than ten. The genes are TRBV27 and TRBJ2-5; 12 nucleotides match TRBD2. This CDR3 spans 15 amino acids. CDR1 and CDR2 from the germline V gene are MNHEY and SMNVEV (reference sequence). V was pared by 6 bases and J by 2 bases, with 4 bases of the junction left unmatched. CDR3: CASRRLAGDQETQYF. The CDR3 DNA follows: TGTGCCAGCAGGAGACTAGCGGGAGATCAAGAGACCCAGTACTTC.

In its sample, this clonotype was seen a few times. The chain couples TRBV28 to TRBJ2-1; maybe TRBD2 (6 bases). Germline loops: CDR1 MDHEN, CDR2 SYDVKM. The CDR3 extends over 15 amino acids. V shed 5 bases and J shed 3 bases, with 14 bases lying between them. The CDR3 nucleotides read TGTGCCAGCAGTCCACGGGCTAGCGTCTACAATGAGCAGTTCTTC. This gives the protein CASSPRASVYNEQFF.

This sequence joins TRBV7-9 and TRBJ1-4; weak D call: TRBD1 (6 bases). Germline V gene data show CDR1 as SEHNR and CDR2 as FQNEAQ (reference sequence). Trimming took 5 bases from V and 5 from J, leaving 15 bases between them. The CDR3 contains 15 residues. The CDR3 is CASSVQDRKNEKLFF. For the CDR3, the DNA is TGTGCCAGCAGCGTACAAGACAGGAAAAATGAAAAACTGTTTTTT. The variable domain in full, with the rest retrieved from reference TRBV7-9 and TRBJ1-4, is DTGVSQNPRHKITKRGQNVTFRCDPISEHNRLYWYRQTLGQGPEFLTYFQNEAQLEKSRLLSDRFSAERPKGSFSTLEIQRTEQGDSAMYLCASSVQDRKNEKLFFGSGTQLSVL.

This clonotype has more than one count but fewer than ten. The chain has TRBV5-1 and TRBJ2-1; no clear D. Per germline, CDR1 SGHRS and CDR2 YFSETQ. The CDR3 runs to 14 residues. The V and J ends lost 3 bases and 1 base respectively, with 8 bases between them. DNA of the CDR3: TGCGCCAGCAGCTCGCCCGTTTCCTACAATGAGCAGTTCTTC. It encodes CASSSPVSYNEQFF.

V gene TRBV27 combines with J gene TRBJ2-1; TRBD1 is a possible D gene (5 bases). Germline CDR1 is MNHEY and CDR2 is SMNVEV (reference sequence). Trimming took off 9 bases at V and 4 bases at J, with 13 bases between the two ends. The length of the CDR3 is 13 residues. The CDR3 spells CASNSRGYNEQFF. Here the CDR3 DNA reads TGTGCCAGTAACTCAAGGGGATACAATGAGCAGTTCTTC.

The chain has TRBV27 and TRBJ2-3; no clear D. The CDR3 has 14 amino acids. Germline-derived CDR1 and CDR2 are MNHEY and SMNVEV (reference sequence). Deletions cut 3 bases from V and 6 bases from J, with 13 bases between. The CDR3 reads CASSLFPPPDTQYF. CDR3 DNA sequence: TGTGCCAGCAGTTTGTTCCCACCCCCGGATACGCAGTATTTT.

This clonotype was observed a handful of times. V gene TRBV19 combines with J gene TRBJ2-3; D unresolved. V shed 8 bases and J shed 4 bases, with 7 bases lying between them. Germline CDR1 and CDR2: LNHDA and SQIVND (reference sequence). The CDR3 has 11 residues. The chain's CDR3 is CASYGADTQYF. DNA for the CDR3: TGTGCCAGTTACGGAGCAGATACGCAGTATTTT.

The rearrangement links TRBV27 to TRBJ2-6, with a tentative D call TRBD1 (6 bases). Deletions cut 0 bases from V and 2 bases from J, with 8 bases between. The CDR3 consists of 16 residues. Germline CDR1 is MNHEY and CDR2 is SMNVEV (reference sequence). The CDR3 DNA sequence: TGTGCCAGCAGTTTATCTGGGGGCACTGGGGCCAACGTCCTGACTTTC. It codes for CASSLSGGTGANVLTF.

This clonotype came up many times. This chain connects TRBV3-1 to TRBJ2-4, with D uncertain. In germline, CDR1 is LGHDT, CDR2 YNNKEL (reference sequence). V lost 4 bases and J 1 base, leaving 14 bases between the germline ends. The CDR3 runs 16 residues. CDR3 protein: CASSPLPKVAKNIQYF. In DNA, the CDR3 is TGTGCCAGCAGCCCGCTCCCTAAAGTCGCCAAAAACATTCAGTACTTC.

V and J are TRBV6-5 and TRBJ2-2; D is possibly TRBD2 (5 bases). Germline CDR1 reads MNHEY; CDR2 reads SVGAGI. V was clipped by 0 bases and J by 2 bases, with 13 bases between them. The CDR3 consists of 17 residues. The CDR3 DNA reads as TGTGCCAGCAGTTACTCCTTACCCGCGGGTAACACCGGGGAGCTGTTTTTT. It specifies CASSYSLPAGNTGELFF.

The chain combines TRBV7-9 with TRBJ2-1, with TRBD1 as a possible D gene (6 bases). Germline CDR1 is SEHNR and CDR2 is FQNEAQ (reference sequence). The CDR3 covers 12 residues. V shed 5 bases and J shed 4 bases, with 6 bases lying between them. CDR3 nucleotides: TGTGCCAGCAGCGGGACATACAATGAGCAGTTCTTC. Protein sequence: CASSGTYNEQFF.

A few counts support this clonotype. The chain recombines TRBV18 with TRBJ2-1, with D possibly being TRBD2 (6 bases). The CDR3 covers 15 residues. Germline V gives CDR1 KGHSH, CDR2 LQKENI. The V and J ends lost 2 bases and 4 bases respectively, with 12 bases between them. The CDR3 bases are TGTGCCAGCTCACCATTGCTAGCGCGGTACAATGAGCAGTTCTTC. Its protein product is CASSPLLARYNEQFF.

The table lists this clonotype with a few counts. This chain joins TRBV11-2 and TRBJ2-5, with D maybe TRBD2 (6 bases). Trimming shortened V by 2 bases and J by 4 bases, and 26 bases separated the two germline ends. Per the germline V gene, CDR1 is SGHAT and CDR2 is FQNNGV. The CDR3 is 19 amino acids. The CDR3 region has the DNA TGTGCCAGCAGCTTATTTTCATCGGCCGGCGTCAGGGAGGCAGAGACCCAGTACTTC. This translates into CASSLFSSAGVREAETQYF.

This chain links TRBV27 with TRBJ2-3; D tentatively reads TRBD1 or TRBD2 (6 bases each). Trimming took 7 bases from V and 6 from J, leaving 23 bases between them. The CDR3 extends over 16 amino acids. From germline, CDR1 is MNHEY and CDR2 SMNVEV (reference sequence). CDR3 DNA sequence: TGTGCCAGCAACCCTCAGCGAGGGGGGCGGTCGGATACGCAGTATTTT. The encoded protein is CASNPQRGGRSDTQYF.